Detailed here is one T cell receptor (beta chain). An end of the junction differs from the germline gene, which may be a read error. Unique molecular identifiers featured in how the TCRbeta library was prepared. TCRdb reanalysed the PCR reads using MiXCR and keeps one entry per CDR3 protein. Of roughly 350,000 distinct CDR3 sequences in the sample, 10% to 13% were seen once. The data were obtained in a study of T-cell reconstitution after alpha-beta-depleted transplantation in children. The sequences come from PBMCs from the stem cell graft donor, collected from the stem cell graft. The sequence came from a human donor who donated a stem cell graft to a child with acute lymphoblastic leukemia.

The CDR3 nucleotides read TGCGCCAGCAGCTTGGCCGGCGGGAGGAATGACCAGTTCTTC. It specifies CASSLAGGRNDQFF. This chain connects TRBV5-1 to TRBJ2-1; TRBD2 matches 8 bases. Germline V gene lookup returns CDR1 SGHRS and CDR2 YFSETQ. The length of the CDR3 is 14 residues.